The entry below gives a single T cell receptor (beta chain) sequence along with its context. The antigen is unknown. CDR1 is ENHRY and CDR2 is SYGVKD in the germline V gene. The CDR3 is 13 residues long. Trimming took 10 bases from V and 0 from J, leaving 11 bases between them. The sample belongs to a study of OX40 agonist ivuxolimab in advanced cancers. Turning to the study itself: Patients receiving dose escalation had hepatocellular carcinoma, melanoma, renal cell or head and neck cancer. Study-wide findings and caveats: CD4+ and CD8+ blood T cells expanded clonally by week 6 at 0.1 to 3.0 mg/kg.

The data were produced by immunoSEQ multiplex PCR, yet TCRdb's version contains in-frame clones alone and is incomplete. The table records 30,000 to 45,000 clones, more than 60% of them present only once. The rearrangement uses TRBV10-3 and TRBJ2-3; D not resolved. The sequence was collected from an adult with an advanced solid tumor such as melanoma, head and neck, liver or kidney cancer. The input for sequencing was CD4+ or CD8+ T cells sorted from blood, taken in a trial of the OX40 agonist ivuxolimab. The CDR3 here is CASKDSSTDTQYF. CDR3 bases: TGTGCCAGCAAGGATAGTAGCACAGATACGCAGTATTTT.